A selection of T cell receptor beta chains follows, all from one sample in a study of CD8+CD57+ T cells in acquired aplastic anemia. TCRdb redid the calling of the reads with MiXCR, one entry per CDR3 protein. Of under 75,000 distinct CDR3 sequences listed, roughly half are singletons. Source material: sorted CD4+, CD8+, or CD8+CD57+ T cells (not recorded which) from PBMCs. Receptor source: a human donor in good health, serving as a control. CDR3s include the opening cysteine and the closing phenylalanine or tryptophan.

v_gene: TRBV7-9
CDR3aa: CASSSVGQASGYTF

v_gene: TRBV25-1
CDR3aa: CASSDTSWVGTEAFF

v_gene: TRBV2
CDR3aa: CASMMGSGSYEQYF

v_gene: TRBV7-2
CDR3aa: CASSLDGRQETQYF

v_gene: TRBV7-9
CDR3aa: CASKGQFSEAFF

v_gene: TRBV5-4
CDR3aa: CASRGLAGGNEQFF

v_gene: TRBV11-2
CDR3aa: CASSFREVGNTEAFF

v_gene: TRBV29-1
CDR3aa: CSVGDSYGYTF

v_gene: TRBV5-1
CDR3aa: CASSGTGQGNYGYTF

v_gene: TRBV27
CDR3aa: CASSLSPPQGNQPQHF

v_gene: TRBV11-2
CDR3aa: CASSTGVGSYNEQFF

v_gene: TRBV7-8
CDR3aa: CASSPYGTTKGGYTF

v_gene: TRBV20-1
CDR3aa: CSAIGTSGGDNEQYF

v_gene: TRBV5-4
CDR3aa: CASSKGLASYEQYF

v_gene: TRBV27
CDR3aa: CASSLSLAGSYNEQFF

v_gene: TRBV7-9
CDR3aa: CASSLARGGNEQFF

v_gene: TRBV29-1
CDR3aa: CSVVRERRETQYF

v_gene: TRBV19
CDR3aa: CASTKGRGYGYTF

v_gene: TRBV7-2
CDR3aa: CASSSTTALIAFF

v_gene: TRBV27
CDR3aa: CASSLRQSYEQYF

v_gene: TRBV28
CDR3aa: CASSLLGKMNTEAFF

v_gene: TRBV11-2
CDR3aa: CASSFPSGRGETQYF

v_gene: TRBV12-3/TRBV12-4
CDR3aa: CASSPGTSAEQFF

v_gene: TRBV15
CDR3aa: CATSRGGSPTGYEQYF

v_gene: TRBV6-1
CDR3aa: CASSPDRGRTGELFF

v_gene: TRBV2
CDR3aa: CASRASGSGNEQFF

v_gene: TRBV9
CDR3aa: CASSVMDGGSGNTIYF

v_gene: TRBV15
CDR3aa: CATSRRGAWAEQYF

v_gene: TRBV10-3
CDR3aa: CAIRLTEVDGYTF

v_gene: TRBV27
CDR3aa: CASSSLAAYEQYF

v_gene: TRBV20-1
CDR3aa: CSAGDSLGTAEAFF

v_gene: TRBV6-5
CDR3aa: CASRGSGNTEAFF

v_gene: TRBV29-1
CDR3aa: CSVEDLRVGNEQFF

v_gene: TRBV7-3
CDR3aa: CASSSRGRETQYF

v_gene: TRBV2
CDR3aa: CASGGRYETQYF

v_gene: TRBV9
CDR3aa: CASSVGGSGANVLTF

v_gene: TRBV24-1
CDR3aa: CATSETGTGGSYEQYF

v_gene: TRBV7-2
CDR3aa: CASSPQTGGFSEQYF

v_gene: TRBV7-2
CDR3aa: CAGSLAYEQCF

v_gene: TRBV12-3/TRBV12-4
CDR3aa: CASSLAGGRLTGELFF

v_gene: TRBV4-1
CDR3aa: CASSQADHAANGYTF

v_gene: TRBV9
CDR3aa: CASSVVGGSSYNEQFF